This T cell receptor beta chain was recorded in a study of STAT5B mutations in CD4+ large granular lymphocyte leukemia. Regarding the study as a whole: 8/27 top patient clones versus 2/35 control clones were TRBV06-family. Without putative leukemic clones, patient CD4-sorted repertoires remained more clonal than healthy CD4+ repertoires.

Concerning this clone: Its antigen is not identified.

Germline V gives CDR1 SGHTA, CDR2 FQGNSA. V lost 0 bases and J 9 bases, leaving 15 bases between the germline ends. This CDR3 comprises 16 residues. TCRdb's copy holds only in-frame clones and misses some; the assay was immunoSEQ multiplex PCR. Of 30,000 to 40,000 clones listed, 69% are singletons. The chain recombines TRBV7-2 with TRBJ1-6; D is unclear. What was sequenced was CD4+ T cells from blood buffy coats. The sequence was obtained from a human donor in good health. Written as DNA, the CDR3 is TGTGCCAGCAGCTTAGCTATGGCGGGTTCGAGTTCACCCCTCCACTTT. Protein sequence: CASSLAMAGSSSPLHF.